A single sample gave rise to the 16 T cell receptor beta chains below, sequenced in a study of cytomegalovirus exposure and HLA in healthy donors. This PCR relied on a set of 60 Vbeta primers and 13 Jbeta primers. The repertoire was sequenced with immunoSEQ multiplex PCR; TCRdb's copy has only in-frame clones and lacks some. The data hold some 150,000 clones, with almost 80% observed a single time. The sample consisted of PBMCs. Receptors originate from a male donor in good health and CMV-seronegative.

The rearrangement joins TRBV30 to TRBJ1-6, with D hard to call. The CDR3 totals 14 residues. V lost 1 base and J lost 5, with 9 bases in between. Germline V gene sequence: CDR1 GTSNPN, CDR2 SVGIG (reference sequence). DNA for the CDR3: TGTGCCTGGAGTGCTTGGGCAGATAATTCACCCCTCCACTTT. This gives the protein CAWSAWADNSPLHF. Combining the CDR3 with reference TRBV30 and TRBJ1-6 gives the whole variable domain SQTIHQWPATLVQPVGSPLSLECTVEGTSNPNLYWYRQAAGRGLQLLFYSVGIGQISSEVPQNLSASRPQDRQFILSSKKLLLSDSGFYLCAWSAWADNSPLHFGNGTRLTVT.

The chain employs TRBV29-1 and TRBJ2-3, with TRBD2 identical over 12 bases. V lost 7 bases and J lost 5; bases outside the gene matches: 10. The CDR3 loop spans 15 amino acids. The V gene's germline CDR1 is SQVTM and CDR2 ANQGSEA. CDR3 loop: CSERTLAGGLDTQYF. DNA of the CDR3: TGCAGCGAACGAACCCTAGCGGGAGGGTTAGATACGCAGTATTTT.

The chain uses TRBV11-2 and TRBJ2-5, with 7 bases matching TRBD1. Germline loops: CDR1 SGHAT, CDR2 FQNNGV. This CDR3 is built from 12 residues. The ends lost 6 bases at V and 6 bases at J; junction bases unmatched: 4. CDR3 in amino acids: CASRLRGQTQYF. Here the CDR3 DNA reads TGTGCCAGCAGATTAAGGGGGCAGACCCAGTACTTC. Together with reference TRBV11-2 and TRBJ2-5, the CDR3 gives the full variable domain: EAGVAQSPRYKIIEKRQSVAFWCNPISGHATLYWYQQILGQGPKLLIQFQNNGVVDDSQLPKDRFSAERLKGVDSTLKIQPAKLEDSAVYLCASRLRGQTQYFGPGTRLLVL.

This clone was detected only a few times. The CDR3 region is CSARRGVGTEYEQYF. The CDR3 coding sequence is TGCAGCGCACGGCGGGGGGTGGGGACCGAATACGAGCAGTACTTC. The chain employs TRBV29-1 and TRBJ2-7, with 8 bases matching TRBD2. This CDR3 has 15 residues. The germline CDR1 and CDR2 sequences are SQVTM and ANQGSEA. J gave up 4 bases and V 7 bases, and 15 bases lay outside the gene matches.

The rearrangement links TRBV15 to TRBJ1-2, with D perhaps matching TRBD1 (5 bases). Germline CDR1 is LNHNV and CDR2 is YYDKDF (reference sequence). The ends were cut back, 0 bases at V and 5 bases at J, with 13 bases in the middle. The CDR3 totals 15 residues. In nucleotides, the CDR3 is TGTGCCACCAGCAGAGATGTGGGGCAGCTGTATGGCTACACCTTC. Its protein product is CATSRDVGQLYGYTF.

The V and J genes are TRBV5-4 and TRBJ2-1; tentative D call: TRBD2 (7 bases). From germline, CDR1 is SGHNT and CDR2 YYREEE (reference sequence). V was pared by 0 bases and J by 10 bases, with 20 bases between. The CDR3 consists of 16 residues. The CDR3 loop reads CASSLGPMGGRGEQFF. CDR3 DNA sequence: TGTGCCAGCAGCTTGGGACCGATGGGGGGGAGGGGGGAGCAGTTCTTC.

This clone was observed once. The rearrangement joins TRBV5-6 to TRBJ1-1, with unresolved D. Germline values: CDR1 SGHDT, CDR2 YYEEEE. V was shortened by 4 bases and J by 2 bases, with 15 bases between the two germline ends. This CDR3 contains 15 residues. Here the CDR3 DNA reads TGTGCCAGCAGCCACAGCGGCGGGCCTAACACTGAAGCTTTCTTT. Encoded protein: CASSHSGGPNTEAFF.

The J gene is TRBJ2-2, the V gene TRBV9; 9 nucleotides agree with TRBD1. Germline V gene sequence: CDR1 SGDLS, CDR2 YYNGEE. This CDR3 contains 17 residues. J was trimmed by 0 bases and V by 3 bases; bases with no gene match: 6. Written as DNA, the CDR3 is TGTGCCAGCAGCGACCCCCGGGACAGGGCGAACACCGGGGAGCTGTTTTTT. Protein sequence: CASSDPRDRANTGELFF.

The CDR3 nucleotides are TGTGCCAGCAGCGAGACTAGCGGGAGGGCCGGAGAGCAGTTCTTC. Its protein product is CASSETSGRAGEQFF. The gene calls are TRBV7-2 and TRBJ2-1; 14 bases map to TRBD2. The CDR3 is 15 residues long. The trim removed 5 bases at V and 10 bases at J, leaving 7 bases unmatched. Germline CDR1 and CDR2: SGHTA and FQGNSA.

This chain connects TRBV7-2 to TRBJ2-7, with D unclear. Germline assignment: CDR1 SGHTA and CDR2 FQGNSA. V lost 3 bases, J lost 3 bases, and 9 bases lay in between. The CDR3 extends over 13 amino acids. CDR3 in amino acids: CASSLGSYYEQYF. CDR3 sequence (DNA): TGTGCCAGCAGCTTGGGCTCCTACTACGAGCAGTACTTC.

This chain links TRBV4-1 with TRBJ1-2, with D tentatively TRBD1 (5 bases). CDR1 and CDR2 from the germline V gene are MGHRA and YSYEKL. V lost 0 bases to trimming and J lost 2 bases, with 16 bases between them. There are 17 residues in the CDR3. The CDR3 nucleotides read TGCGCCAGCAGCCAAGAAGTCCCCCGCAGGGCAAACTATGGCTACACCTTC. It codes for CASSQEVPRRANYGYTF.

The gene calls are TRBV19 and TRBJ2-5; 7 bases are shared with TRBD1. V was clipped by 2 bases and J by 5 bases; unmatched bases: 2. The CDR3 has 13 residues. Germline CDR1 and CDR2: LNHDA and SQIVND (reference sequence). The DNA of the CDR3 is TGTGCCAGTAGTATAAACAGGGGCGAGACCCAGTACTTC. Protein sequence: CASSINRGETQYF.

This chain joins TRBV7-2 and TRBJ2-5; 16 bases are a match to TRBD2. V shed 1 base and J 5 bases; nucleotides not matched to a gene: 4. This CDR3 spans 17 amino acids. Germline CDR1 and CDR2: SGHTA and FQGNSA. In nucleotides, the CDR3 is TGTGCCAGCAGCTTAGGCGGGACTAGCGGGAGGGTTGAGACCCAGTACTTC. Its translation is CASSLGGTSGRVETQYF.

The CDR3 loop reads CASSLGPNEKLFF. The CDR3 DNA reads as TGCGCCAGCAGCTTGGGGCCTAATGAAAAACTGTTTTTT. The J gene is TRBJ1-4, the V gene TRBV5-1; D not resolved. V dropped 0 bases and J dropped 3 bases, with 3 bases sitting between them. From germline, CDR1 is SGHRS and CDR2 YFSETQ. This CDR3 is built from 13 residues.

Here the CDR3 reads CASSDTGGVKKLFF. Written as DNA, the CDR3 is TGTGCCAGCAGTGACACAGGGGGCGTTAAAAAACTGTTTTTT. This chain uses TRBV6-5 with TRBJ1-4, with TRBD1 identical over 9 bases. This CDR3 has 14 residues. Germline V gene lookup returns CDR1 MNHEY and CDR2 SVGAGI. With 5 bases clipped from V and 9 bases from J, the junction kept 7 bases outside the gene matches.

CDR3 DNA: TGTGCCAGCAGCCTTGGCGGGGACCACAATCAGCCCCAGCATTTT. Its translation is CASSLGGDHNQPQHF. The chain couples TRBV5-4 to TRBJ1-5; D may be TRBD1 (5 bases). Germline CDR1 is SGHNT and CDR2 is YYREEE (reference sequence). CDR3 length: 15 residues. V dropped 4 bases and J dropped 3 bases, with 14 bases sitting between them.